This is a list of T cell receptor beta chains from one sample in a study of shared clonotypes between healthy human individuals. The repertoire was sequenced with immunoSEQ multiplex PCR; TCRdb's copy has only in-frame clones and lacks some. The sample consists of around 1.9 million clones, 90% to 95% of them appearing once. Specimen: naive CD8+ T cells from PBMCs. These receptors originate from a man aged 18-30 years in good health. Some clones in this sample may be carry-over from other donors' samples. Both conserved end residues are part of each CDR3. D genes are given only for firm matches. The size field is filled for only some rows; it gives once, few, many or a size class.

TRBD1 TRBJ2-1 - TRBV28 TGTGCCAGCAGCCCGGGGATAGCGGTACAGGGGGGCAATGAGCAGTTCTTC CASSPGIAVQGGNEQFF
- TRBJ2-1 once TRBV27 TGTGCCAGCAGTTTAGGGAATTCAGGGTGGGATGAGCAGTTCTTC CASSLGNSGWDEQFF
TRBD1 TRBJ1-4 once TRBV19 TGTGCCAGTACGAGCGGGACAGGGCTAGAAAAACTGTTTTTT CASTSGTGLEKLFF
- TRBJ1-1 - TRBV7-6 TGTGCCAGCAGCCCGGGCATGAACACTGAAGCTTTCTTT CASSPGMNTEAFF
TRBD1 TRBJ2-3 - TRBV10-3 TGTGCCATCAGTGGACAGGGTGAGGGCACAGATACGCAGTATTTT CAISGQGEGTDTQYF
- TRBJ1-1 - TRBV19 TGTGCCAGTAGTATACGTGCCGAAGCTTTCTTT CASSIRAEAFF
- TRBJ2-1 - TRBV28 TGTGCCAGCAGTCCGCTCTACAATGAGCAGTTCTTC CASSPLYNEQFF
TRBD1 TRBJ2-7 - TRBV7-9 TGTGCCAGCAGCTTAGTACAGGGGTCCCACGAGCAGTACTTC CASSLVQGSHEQYF
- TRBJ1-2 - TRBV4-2 TGTGCCAGCAGCCAGCAACAGCAGAATGGCTACACCTTC CASSQQQQNGYTF
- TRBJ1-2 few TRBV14 TGTGCCAGCAGCCAAGAATCGGGGGGCGGCTATGGCTACACCTTC CASSQESGGGYGYTF
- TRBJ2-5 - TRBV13 TGTGCCAGCAGCTTACGAGGATTGTCGTACCAAGAGACCCAGTACTTC CASSLRGLSYQETQYF
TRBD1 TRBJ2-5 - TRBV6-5 TGTGCCAGCAGTACAGGGACAGGGGCTGGGGAGACCCAGTACTTC CASSTGTGAGETQYF
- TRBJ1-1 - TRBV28 TGTGCCAGCACCTATGGAGGGGGAGAAGCTTTCTTT CASTYGGGEAFF
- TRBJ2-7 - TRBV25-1 TGTGCCAGCAGTGGCGGACGGATCTACCGGGGGGCCTCCTACGAGCAGTACTTC CASSGGRIYRGASYEQYF
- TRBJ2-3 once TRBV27 TGTGCCAGCAGTTTATTGGGGAGCCCAGATACGCAGTATTTT CASSLLGSPDTQYF